This T cell receptor (beta chain) was identified in a study of CXCR3-negative and CXCR3-positive naive CD8 T cells. As for the study in general: Roughly 1.5 +/- 0.3 million TRB reads came from each library, giving some 130 million in total.

Naive CD8+ T cells showed CD45RO-CCR7+CD27+CD95-. Study conclusions and caveats: Naive CXCR3-negative cells resembled naive CXCR3-positive cells in TRBV-TRBJ usage; memory cells differed. Greater hydrophobicity was found in TRB CDR3s of CXCR3-positive naive cells than of CXCR3-negative naive cells.

With regard to this clonotype: Its specificity is not known.

The CDR3 consists of 14 residues. Via 5' RACE with UMI labels, TRB cDNA libraries were prepared. TCRdb re-called the 5' RACE reads and shows each CDR3 protein once, DNA omitted. In total, the table holds around 160,000 distinct CDR3 sequences. Material for sequencing was naive CXCR3+ CD8+ T cells from blood. Subset given: CD45RO-CCR7+CD27+CD95- naive CD8+ T cells expressing CXCR3 (TNR3+). This chain links TRBV12-3 or TRBV12-4 with TRBJ2-2. The source of this sequence is a human donor in good health. Some clones in this sample may be carry-over from other donors' samples. The CDR3 here is CASSLPQNTGELFF.